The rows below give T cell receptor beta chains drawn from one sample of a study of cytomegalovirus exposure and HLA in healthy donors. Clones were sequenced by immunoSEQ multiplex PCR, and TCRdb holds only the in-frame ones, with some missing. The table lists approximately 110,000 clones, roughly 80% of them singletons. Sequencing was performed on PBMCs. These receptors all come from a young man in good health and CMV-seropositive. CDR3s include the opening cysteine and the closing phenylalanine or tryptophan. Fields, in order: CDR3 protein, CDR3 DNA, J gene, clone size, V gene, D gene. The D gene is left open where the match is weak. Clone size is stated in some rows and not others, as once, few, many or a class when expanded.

cdr3_aa: CASKAGQLYGYTF
cdr3_nt: TGTGCCAGCAAGGCGGGGCAGCTCTATGGCTACACCTTC
j_call: TRBJ1-2
clone_size: NA
v_call: TRBV6-1
d_call: NA

cdr3_aa: CASILGTGNGYTF
cdr3_nt: TGTGCCAGCATCCTCGGAACAGGGAATGGCTACACCTTC
j_call: TRBJ1-2
clone_size: NA
v_call: TRBV7-9
d_call: NA

cdr3_aa: CASSLDLTVREIWGNTEAFF
cdr3_nt: TGTGCCAGCAGCTTAGATTTGACGGTTCGGGAGATTTGGGGTAACACTGAAGCTTTCTTT
j_call: TRBJ1-1
clone_size: NA
v_call: TRBV7-8
d_call: NA

cdr3_aa: CASSPAGASYEQYF
cdr3_nt: TGTGCCAGCAGCCCAGCGGGGGCGTCCTACGAGCAGTACTTC
j_call: TRBJ2-7
clone_size: NA
v_call: TRBV7-3
d_call: TRBD2

cdr3_aa: CASSQEDSRWNSPLHF
cdr3_nt: TGCGCCAGCAGCCAAGAGGACTCTCGTTGGAATTCACCCCTCCACTTT
j_call: TRBJ1-6
clone_size: NA
v_call: TRBV4-1
d_call: NA

cdr3_aa: CASSARTVQETQYF
cdr3_nt: TGTGCCAGCAGTGCTCGGACAGTCCAAGAGACCCAGTACTTC
j_call: TRBJ2-5
clone_size: NA
v_call: TRBV25-1
d_call: NA

cdr3_aa: CASSSRTGGRYFYGYTF
cdr3_nt: TGTGCCAGCAGTTCGAGGACAGGGGGTCGCTACTTCTATGGCTACACCTTC
j_call: TRBJ1-2
clone_size: NA
v_call: TRBV28
d_call: TRBD1

cdr3_aa: CAAREVVRVGGYTF
cdr3_nt: TGTGCCGCTAGGGAAGTCGTCAGGGTCGGCGGCTACACCTTC
j_call: TRBJ1-2
clone_size: NA
v_call: TRBV6-4
d_call: NA

cdr3_aa: CASSDRQGSYEQYF
cdr3_nt: TGTGCCAGCAGCGATCGACAGGGTTCCTACGAGCAGTACTTC
j_call: TRBJ2-7
clone_size: NA
v_call: TRBV7-6
d_call: TRBD1

cdr3_aa: CASSDSSGGADTQYF
cdr3_nt: TGTGCCAGCAGTGACTCTAGCGGGGGGGCAGATACGCAGTATTTT
j_call: TRBJ2-3
clone_size: NA
v_call: TRBV6-4
d_call: TRBD2

cdr3_aa: CASSLSRVGYTF
cdr3_nt: TGCGCCAGCAGCTTGAGTCGGGTTGGCTACACCTTC
j_call: TRBJ1-2
clone_size: NA
v_call: TRBV5-1
d_call: NA

cdr3_aa: CASSLVGTGPTEQFF
cdr3_nt: TGTGCCAGCAGCTTAGTGGGGACAGGGCCCACAGAGCAGTTCTTC
j_call: TRBJ2-1
clone_size: NA
v_call: TRBV7-9
d_call: TRBD1

cdr3_aa: CAISPQGGGQYEQYF
cdr3_nt: TGTGCCATCAGTCCACAGGGGGGAGGTCAATACGAGCAGTACTTC
j_call: TRBJ2-7
clone_size: NA
v_call: TRBV10-3
d_call: TRBD1

cdr3_aa: CASSIDSARTDTQYF
cdr3_nt: TGTGCCAGTAGTATAGATAGCGCCCGCACAGATACGCAGTATTTT
j_call: TRBJ2-3
clone_size: NA
v_call: TRBV19
d_call: NA

cdr3_aa: CASSLRVAGFTGELFF
cdr3_nt: TGTGCCAGCAGCCTACGGGTAGCGGGTTTCACCGGGGAGCTGTTTTTT
j_call: TRBJ2-2
clone_size: NA
v_call: TRBV7-9
d_call: TRBD2

cdr3_aa: CASSLGQAQQFF
cdr3_nt: TGTGCCAGCAGCCTCGGACAGGCACAACAGTTCTTC
j_call: TRBJ2-1
clone_size: NA
v_call: TRBV6-1
d_call: TRBD1

cdr3_aa: CASSRARGRGGPDTQYF
cdr3_nt: TGCGCCAGCAGCAGAGCCAGGGGGCGGGGGGGCCCAGATACGCAGTATTTT
j_call: TRBJ2-3
clone_size: NA
v_call: TRBV5-1
d_call: NA

cdr3_aa: CASSLAGQASYNSPLHF
cdr3_nt: TGCGCCAGCAGCTTGGCGGGACAGGCCAGCTATAATTCACCCCTCCACTTT
j_call: TRBJ1-6
clone_size: NA
v_call: TRBV5-1
d_call: TRBD1

cdr3_aa: CASSRGLWQYF
cdr3_nt: TGTGCCAGCAGTCGGGGTCTTTGGCAGTATTTT
j_call: TRBJ2-3
clone_size: few
v_call: TRBV27
d_call: NA

cdr3_aa: CASSYSGLAGGPEF
cdr3_nt: TGTGCCAGCAGTTACTCCGGACTAGCGGGGGGGCCGGAGTTC
j_call: TRBJ2-7
clone_size: NA
v_call: TRBV6-6
d_call: TRBD2

cdr3_aa: CASSSRSSYNEQFF
cdr3_nt: TGCGCCAGCAGCTCTAGGAGCTCCTACAATGAGCAGTTCTTC
j_call: TRBJ2-1
clone_size: NA
v_call: TRBV5-1
d_call: NA

cdr3_aa: CASSFDRNQETQYF
cdr3_nt: TGCGCCAGCAGCTTCGACAGAAACCAAGAGACCCAGTACTTC
j_call: TRBJ2-5
clone_size: NA
v_call: TRBV5-1
d_call: NA

cdr3_aa: CASSLGPSGGQETQYF
cdr3_nt: TGTGCCAGCAGCTTAGGGCCTAGCGGGGGCCAAGAGACCCAGTACTTC
j_call: TRBJ2-5
clone_size: few
v_call: TRBV7-2
d_call: TRBD2

cdr3_aa: CATLENGAQTGSGYTF
cdr3_nt: TGCGCCACCCTAGAAAATGGGGCCCAGACAGGGTCTGGCTACACCTTC
j_call: TRBJ1-2
clone_size: NA
v_call: TRBV4-1
d_call: TRBD1

cdr3_aa: CASSEAWHSGNTIYF
cdr3_nt: TGTGCCAGCAGTGAAGCGTGGCACTCTGGAAACACCATATATTTT
j_call: TRBJ1-3
clone_size: many
v_call: TRBV6-1
d_call: NA

cdr3_aa: CASSLKSGTGSSGNTIYF
cdr3_nt: TGCGCCAGCAGCTTGAAGTCCGGGACAGGATCCTCTGGAAACACCATATATTTT
j_call: TRBJ1-3
clone_size: NA
v_call: TRBV5-1
d_call: TRBD1

cdr3_aa: CASSDGRSTDTQYF
cdr3_nt: TGTGCCAGCTCCGACGGGAGGTCCACAGATACGCAGTATTTT
j_call: TRBJ2-3
clone_size: NA
v_call: TRBV18
d_call: TRBD2

cdr3_aa: CASSAASGDTQYF
cdr3_nt: TGTGCCAGCAGTGCGGCATCGGGGGATACGCAGTATTTT
j_call: TRBJ2-3
clone_size: NA
v_call: TRBV6-1
d_call: NA

cdr3_aa: CASSLRGQSSTDTQYF
cdr3_nt: TGCGCCAGCAGCTTGCGTGGACAGAGCAGCACAGATACGCAGTATTTT
j_call: TRBJ2-3
clone_size: NA
v_call: TRBV5-1
d_call: NA

cdr3_aa: CAWSAQGYEQYF
cdr3_nt: TGTGCCTGGAGTGCACAGGGCTACGAGCAGTACTTC
j_call: TRBJ2-7
clone_size: NA
v_call: TRBV30
d_call: NA

cdr3_aa: CASSASGGTYEQYF
cdr3_nt: TGCGCCAGCAGCGCTAGCGGGGGCACCTACGAGCAGTACTTC
j_call: TRBJ2-7
clone_size: once
v_call: TRBV5-1
d_call: TRBD2

cdr3_aa: CAIRDNTGKDGYEQYF
cdr3_nt: TGTGCCATCAGGGATAACACAGGGAAAGATGGATACGAGCAGTACTTC
j_call: TRBJ2-7
clone_size: NA
v_call: TRBV10-3
d_call: NA

cdr3_aa: CASIPTGASKNTIYF
cdr3_nt: TGTGCCAGTATCCCGACAGGTGCTTCGAAAAACACCATATATTTT
j_call: TRBJ1-3
clone_size: once
v_call: TRBV19
d_call: NA

cdr3_aa: CASTLATSSYNEQFF
cdr3_nt: TGTGCCAGCACCTTAGCGACCAGCTCCTACAATGAGCAGTTCTTC
j_call: TRBJ2-1
clone_size: NA
v_call: TRBV6-6
d_call: NA

cdr3_aa: CASSTLPGQNYGYTF
cdr3_nt: TGTGCCAGCAGCACATTACCCGGACAGAACTATGGCTACACCTTC
j_call: TRBJ1-2
clone_size: NA
v_call: TRBV11-2
d_call: NA

cdr3_aa: CANSLAIQGFEETQYF
cdr3_nt: TGTGCCAACAGCTTGGCTATCCAGGGGTTTGAAGAGACCCAGTACTTC
j_call: TRBJ2-5
clone_size: NA
v_call: TRBV5-4
d_call: NA

cdr3_aa: CASSPSAGMNTEAFF
cdr3_nt: TGTGCCAGCTCACCATCGGCAGGGATGAACACTGAAGCTTTCTTT
j_call: TRBJ1-1
clone_size: NA
v_call: TRBV18
d_call: NA

cdr3_aa: CASSQDGLAGGETQYF
cdr3_nt: TGCGCCAGCAGCCAAGATGGACTAGCGGGAGGAGAGACCCAGTACTTC
j_call: TRBJ2-5
clone_size: few
v_call: TRBV4-1
d_call: TRBD2

cdr3_aa: CASGLEWGSEQFF
cdr3_nt: TGTGCTAGTGGTTTGGAGTGGGGCTCCGAGCAGTTCTTC
j_call: TRBJ2-1
clone_size: NA
v_call: TRBV12-5
d_call: NA

cdr3_aa: CASSSSAGNTEAFF
cdr3_nt: TGTGCCAGCAGTAGTTCCGCGGGAAACACTGAAGCTTTCTTT
j_call: TRBJ1-1
clone_size: NA
v_call: TRBV28
d_call: NA